This T cell receptor beta chain was documented in a study of shared clonotypes between healthy human individuals. Study-wide background: In total, the donors were a couple of women and a few men aged 18 to 49. Study results and caveats: Among donors, sharing of clonotypes was expected to be affected by sequencing depth.

Every subset had its genomic DNA shared out evenly among several immunoSEQ plates. In replicate PCRs of sorted subsets, 150 to 200 ng DNA, approximately 30,000 T cell genomes, was used. Assay: immunoSEQ multiplex PCR; the TCRdb copy retains only in-frame clones and omits some. Among roughly 1,600,000 clones listed, about 98.5% were seen once. The CDR3 is made up of 17 amino acids. V gave up 1 base and J gave up 3 bases, with 17 bases separating them. Germline lookup yields CDR1 SGHAT and CDR2 FQNNGV. This clone was seen once. Its antigen is currently unknown. This TCR was recovered from a man aged 25-40 years in good health. V is TRBV11-2 and J is TRBJ2-3, with D tentatively TRBD1 (8 bases). The sequenced sample was naive CD4+ T cells sorted from blood. The subset: CD45RA+ positively selected. The CDR3 nucleotides are TGTGCCAGCAGCTTAGGTCTTACAGGGGGGGGGACAGATACGCAGTATTTT. Translating it yields CASSLGLTGGGTDTQYF.